This is a list of T cell receptor beta chains from one sample in a study of shared clonotypes between healthy human individuals. Using immunoSEQ multiplex PCR, the repertoire was profiled, and TCRdb retains in-frame clones only, with some absent. The sample gives roughly 2.1 million clones, 85% to 95% of which show up once; 1.5% to 2% is in the top ten. The sample was naive CD8+ T cells from PBMCs. All receptors come from a young man in good health. Some clones in this sample may be carry-over from other donors' samples. CDR3s include the opening cysteine and the closing phenylalanine or tryptophan. D genes are given only for firm matches. Rows may omit the clone size; those that give it use once, few, many or a size class.

abundance	v_gene	j_gene	d_gene	CDR3nt	CDR3aa
NA	TRBV13	TRBJ1-1	TRBD1	TGTGCCAGCAGCTCGAATAGGGACAGGGCGTCTGAAGCTTTCTTT	CASSSNRDRASEAFF
NA	TRBV10-3	TRBJ2-6	NA	TGTGCCACCCTGGACAGTCATAGGGCCAACGTCCTGACTTTC	CATLDSHRANVLTF
once	TRBV4-3	TRBJ2-1	TRBD1	TGCGCCAGCAGCCAGACAGGGCTCTCCTACAATGAGCAGTTCTTC	CASSQTGLSYNEQFF
once	TRBV27	TRBJ2-7	NA	TGTGCCAGCAGTTTAGGGACGGGCTCCTACGAGCAGTACTTC	CASSLGTGSYEQYF
NA	TRBV5-4	TRBJ2-1	NA	TGTGCCAGCAGCTTTGTGGCGAGAGCTCATGAGCAGTTCTTC	CASSFVARAHEQFF
NA	TRBV10-3	TRBJ2-5	TRBD1	TGTGCCATCAGTCGTCCCGGGACAGGGGAAGAGACCCAGTACTTC	CAISRPGTGEETQYF
NA	TRBV14	TRBJ1-2	TRBD1	TGTGCCAGCAGCCAGGGACAGCACTATGGCTACACCTTC	CASSQGQHYGYTF
NA	TRBV19	TRBJ1-2	NA	TGTGCCAGTAGTGATATTTCTGAGTATGGCTACACCTTC	CASSDISEYGYTF
NA	TRBV6-5	TRBJ2-7	NA	TGTGCCAGCAGTTATGGACCCCCGAGGGAGCAGTACTTC	CASSYGPPREQYF
NA	TRBV29-1	TRBJ2-7	NA	TGCAGCGCCCGGAAGGACTACGAGCAGTACTTC	CSARKDYEQYF
NA	TRBV9	TRBJ2-7	NA	TGTGCCAGCAGCCCCCAGGAGAGGCCCTACGAGCAGTACTTC	CASSPQERPYEQYF
once	TRBV27	TRBJ1-5	TRBD1	TGTGCCAGCAGGGAGACAGGGTTGAATCAGCCCCAGCATTTT	CASRETGLNQPQHF
NA	TRBV7-8	TRBJ2-1	NA	TGTGCCAGCAGCTTAGTCCGGCTTGCCCGGGGACACAATGAGCAGTTCTTC	CASSLVRLARGHNEQFF
NA	TRBV6-5	TRBJ1-2	NA	TGTGCCAGCAGTTATTTCGCAGGGATGGATGGCTACACCTTC	CASSYFAGMDGYTF
NA	TRBV6-5	TRBJ1-1	TRBD1	TGTGCCAGCAGTTCGTCTGACAGGGGAGGCACTGAAGCTTTCTTT	CASSSSDRGGTEAFF
NA	TRBV7-9	TRBJ2-2	NA	TGTGCCAGCAGCTTTCAGGGATCCGGGGAGCTGTTTTTT	CASSFQGSGELFF
NA	TRBV9	TRBJ2-3	TRBD2	TGTGCCAGCAGCGTAGCGGGGGGGCCTAGCACAGATACGCAGTATTTT	CASSVAGGPSTDTQYF
NA	TRBV6-5	TRBJ2-7	NA	TGTGCCAGCAGGAAACAGAGCTCCTACGAGCAGTACTTC	CASRKQSSYEQYF
NA	TRBV4-2	TRBJ1-3	NA	TGTGCCAGCAGCCAAGATCTCCGGGGGACGGGAAACACCATATATTTT	CASSQDLRGTGNTIYF
once	TRBV10-3	TRBJ2-2	NA	TGTGCCATCAGTGTACAGGGCAGGGCCGGGGAGCTGTTTTTT	CAISVQGRAGELFF
once	TRBV28	TRBJ2-7	TRBD1	TGTGCCAGCAGCCATCGGATAGGCCTCCTTGGGACAGGGGCCCCCAAAAGCTCCTACGAGCAGTACTTC	CASSHRIGLLGTGAPKSSYEQYF
NA	TRBV25-1	TRBJ2-1	NA	TGTGCCAGCAGCGACTTGGCATACAATGAGCAGTTCTTC	CASSDLAYNEQFF
NA	TRBV27	TRBJ2-1	TRBD2	TGTGCCAGCAGTCCACCACTAGCGGAACGATCCTACAATGAGCAGTTCTTC	CASSPPLAERSYNEQFF
NA	TRBV7-2	TRBJ1-1	NA	TGTGCCAGGATGCAGGGGCATAACACTGAAGCTTTCTTT	CARMQGHNTEAFF
NA	TRBV4-1	TRBJ2-7	NA	TGCGCCAGCAGCCAAGTCCACGTCGACAGCTCCTACGAGCAGTACTTC	CASSQVHVDSSYEQYF
once	TRBV5-5	TRBJ2-7	NA	TGTGCCAGCAGCTTGGCCACAGATATCGCCCTTCTCATCTACGAGCAGTACTTC	CASSLATDIALLIYEQYF